This TCR beta chain was sequenced in a study of Tregs in tolerant kidney transplant recipients. Findings of the study overall: No direct test of biological reproducibility was done here. Nucleotide sequences could not be compared across some patients' samples due to primer changes.

For this clone: Its antigen is as yet unknown.

V lost 5 bases to trimming and J lost 3 bases; unmatched junction nucleotides: 2. The germline gives CDR1 SGHTA, CDR2 FQGTGA. The CDR3 is made up of 14 amino acids. Repertoires were generated with immunoSEQ multiplex PCR, while TCRdb's copy carries only in-frame clones and drops some. The top ten clones hold around 25% of a sample with some 21,000 clones, about 85% of them seen once. Mixed chimerism was transient after nonmyeloablative marrow transplants from related graft donors. CD4+CD25+CD127- Tregs, CD4+CD25- non-Tregs, CD4 and CD8 cells were sorted. The sequencing used CD8+ T cells from blood (PBMCs), collected 6 months after the transplant. The V and J genes are TRBV7-3 and TRBJ2-3, with 10 bases lining up with TRBD1. This receptor was identified in a human patient who received a combined kidney and bone marrow transplant. Some T cells may be graft donor cells. The CDR3 sequence: CASSRTGGTDTQYF. The CDR3 DNA follows: TGTGCCAGCAGCCGGACAGGGGGAACAGATACGCAGTATTTT.